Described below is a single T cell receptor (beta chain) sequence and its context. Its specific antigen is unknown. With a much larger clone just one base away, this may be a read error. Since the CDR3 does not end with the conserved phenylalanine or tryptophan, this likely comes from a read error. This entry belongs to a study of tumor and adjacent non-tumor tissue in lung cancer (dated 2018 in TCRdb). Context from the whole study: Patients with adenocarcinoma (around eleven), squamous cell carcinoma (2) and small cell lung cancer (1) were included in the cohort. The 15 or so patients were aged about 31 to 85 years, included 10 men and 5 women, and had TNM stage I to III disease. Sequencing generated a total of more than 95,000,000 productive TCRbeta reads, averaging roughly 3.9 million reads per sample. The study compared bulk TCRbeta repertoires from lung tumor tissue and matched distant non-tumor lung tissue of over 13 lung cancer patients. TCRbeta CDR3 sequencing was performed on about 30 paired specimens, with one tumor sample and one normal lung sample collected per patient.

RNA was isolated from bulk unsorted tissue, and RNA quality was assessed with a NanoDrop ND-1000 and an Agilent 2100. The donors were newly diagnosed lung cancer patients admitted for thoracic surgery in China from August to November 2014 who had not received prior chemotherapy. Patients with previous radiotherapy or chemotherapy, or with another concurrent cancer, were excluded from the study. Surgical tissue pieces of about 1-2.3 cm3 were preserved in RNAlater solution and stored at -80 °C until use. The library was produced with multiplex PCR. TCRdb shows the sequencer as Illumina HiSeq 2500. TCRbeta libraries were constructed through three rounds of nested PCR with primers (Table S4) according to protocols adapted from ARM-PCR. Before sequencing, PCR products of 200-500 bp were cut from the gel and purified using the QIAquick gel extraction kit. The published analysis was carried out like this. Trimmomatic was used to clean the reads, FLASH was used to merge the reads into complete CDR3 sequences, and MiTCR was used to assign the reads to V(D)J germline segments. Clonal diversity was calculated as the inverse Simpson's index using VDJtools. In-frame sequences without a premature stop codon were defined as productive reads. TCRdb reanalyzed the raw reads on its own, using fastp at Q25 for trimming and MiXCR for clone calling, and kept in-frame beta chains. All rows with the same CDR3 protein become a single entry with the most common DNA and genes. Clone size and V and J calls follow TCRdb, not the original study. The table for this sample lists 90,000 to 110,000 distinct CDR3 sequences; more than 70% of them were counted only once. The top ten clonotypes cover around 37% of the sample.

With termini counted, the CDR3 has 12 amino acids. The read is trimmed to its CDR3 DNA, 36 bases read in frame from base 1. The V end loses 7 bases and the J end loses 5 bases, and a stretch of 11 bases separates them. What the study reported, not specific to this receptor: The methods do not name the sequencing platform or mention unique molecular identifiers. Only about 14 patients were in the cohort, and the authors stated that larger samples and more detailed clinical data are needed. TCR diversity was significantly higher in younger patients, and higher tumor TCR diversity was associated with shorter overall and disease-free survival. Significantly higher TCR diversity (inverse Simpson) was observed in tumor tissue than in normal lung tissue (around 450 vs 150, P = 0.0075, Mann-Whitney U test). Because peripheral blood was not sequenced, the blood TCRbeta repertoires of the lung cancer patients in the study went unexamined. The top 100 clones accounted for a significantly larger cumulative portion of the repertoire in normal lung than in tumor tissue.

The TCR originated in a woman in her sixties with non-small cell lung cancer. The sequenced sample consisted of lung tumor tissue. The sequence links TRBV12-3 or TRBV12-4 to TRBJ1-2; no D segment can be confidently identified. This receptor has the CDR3 CASTYGRYGYTL. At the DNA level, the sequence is TGTGCCAGCACCTATGGGAGGTATGGCTACACCTTA.